Below are 5 T cell receptor beta chains sequenced from a single sample in a study of T cells in Graves' hyperthyroidism and ophthalmopathy. The source material, RNA transcripts, was used to amplify TCR beta CDR3 regions. Using the HTBI primer set, a first-round RT-PCR was run on the TCR CDR3. TCRdb called the multiplex PCR reads again in MiXCR, with one record for every CDR3 protein. Altogether about 700,000 distinct CDR3 sequences are present, 14% being singletons, with the ten largest covering roughly a tenth. The specimen was blood. The receptors shown here come from a woman between 18 and 29 years old with Graves' hyperthyroidism.

Turning to this clonotype: A much larger clone sits a single nucleotide away, making a read error possible. This rearrangement joins TRBV13 to TRBJ2-1, with TRBD1 matching 8 bases. The CDR3 has 14 amino acids. Per the germline V gene, CDR1 is PRHDT and CDR2 is FYEKMQ (reference sequence). The J segment lost 10 bases and the V segment lost 5 bases, leaving 10 bases of the junction unmatched. The CDR3 region has the DNA TGTGCCAGCAGCAGACAGGACAGGGCTGACGAGCAGTTCTTC. Residues: CASSRQDRADEQFF.

In its sample, this clonotype was seen many times. The junction departs from germline at one end; a sequencing error may be responsible. CDR3 residues: CASSPARLFRRWGTGTQYF. The DNA of the CDR3 is TGTGCCAGCAGTCCAGCTCGCCTCTTTCGGAGGTGGGGCACAGGTACGCAGTATTTT. The genes are TRBV28 and TRBJ2-3, with D perhaps being TRBD1 or TRBD2 (5 bases each). The CDR3 is 19 residues long. Germline lookup yields CDR1 MDHEN and CDR2 SYDVKM. Using reference TRBV28 and TRBJ2-3 for the parts outside the CDR3, the full variable domain is DVKVTQSSRYLVKRTGEKVFLECVQDMDHENMFWYRQDPGLGLRLIYFSYDVKMKEKGDIPEGYSVSREKKERFSLILESASTNQTSMYLCASSPARLFRRWGTGTQYFGPGTRLTVL.

This clonotype was seen at least ten times. The chain couples TRBV13 to TRBJ2-1; 10 bases agree with TRBD2. The germline V gene encodes CDR1 PRHDT and CDR2 FYEKMQ (reference sequence). The CDR3 extends over 19 amino acids. With V trimmed by 0 bases and J by 9 bases, 17 bases remained unmatched. The CDR3 bases are TGTGCCAGCAGCTTAGGTAGAGCGGGAGGGCCTTCCAAACAGGGTGAGCAGTTCTTC. Translation: CASSLGRAGGPSKQGEQFF.

This clonotype was observed at least ten times. Here the CDR3 DNA reads TGCGCCAGCAGCCCGCCCCAGGGAACCGGGGCCAACGTCCTGACTTTC. Translation: CASSPPQGTGANVLTF. The chain couples TRBV5-1 to TRBJ2-6, with a tentative D call TRBD1 (5 bases). Trimming left V 4 bases short and J 4 bases short, with 15 bases between. Germline V gene lookup returns CDR1 SGHRS and CDR2 YFSETQ. The CDR3 sequence is 16 residues long.

In this sample, this clonotype turned up many times. The rearrangement joins TRBV6-2 or TRBV6-3 to TRBJ2-2; D may be TRBD1 (5 bases). The CDR3 loop spans 14 amino acids. CDR1 and CDR2 from the germline V gene are MNHEY and SVGEGT. The ends were cut back, 7 bases at V and 1 base at J, with 10 bases in the middle. The CDR3, as DNA: TGTGCCAGCATAAAAGGGGTGAACACCGGGGAGCTGTTTTTT. Translated: CASIKGVNTGELFF.